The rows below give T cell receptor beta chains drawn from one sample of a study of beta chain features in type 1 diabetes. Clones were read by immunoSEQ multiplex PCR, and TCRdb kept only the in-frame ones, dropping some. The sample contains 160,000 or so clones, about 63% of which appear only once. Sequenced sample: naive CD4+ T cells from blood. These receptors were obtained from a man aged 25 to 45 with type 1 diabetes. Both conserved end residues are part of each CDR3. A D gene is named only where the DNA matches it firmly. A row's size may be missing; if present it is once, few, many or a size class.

TGTGCCAGCTCACCACCCGCTAGCGGGGGCCAAACCTACGAGCAGTACTTC	CASSPPASGGQTYEQYF	TRBJ2-7	TRBV18	17	NA	TRBD2
TGTGCCTGGACGGGACAGAACTTGAACACTGAAGCTTTCTTT	CAWTGQNLNTEAFF	TRBJ1-1	TRBV30	14	NA	TRBD1
TGTGCCTGGAGTGTACTAGGGCAGCCCCAGCATTTT	CAWSVLGQPQHF	TRBJ1-5	TRBV30	12	NA	NA
TGCGCCAGCAGCCTAGGGGGAGAGCAGTACTTC	CASSLGGEQYF	TRBJ2-7	TRBV5-1	11	NA	NA
TGTGCCAGTTGTACGGGACAGATGACCGGGGAGCTGTTTTTT	CASCTGQMTGELFF	TRBJ2-2	TRBV19	14	few	TRBD1
TGTGCCAGCAGTTCCCATAGCGGGGTGAGCACAGATACGCAGTATTTT	CASSSHSGVSTDTQYF	TRBJ2-3	TRBV28	16	NA	TRBD2
TGTGCCCTAGGGGGGATCACAGATACGCAGTATTTT	CALGGITDTQYF	TRBJ2-3	TRBV2	12	NA	NA
TGTGCCAGCAGCGTAGCTAAAGGCCCCGGGGAGCTGTTTTTT	CASSVAKGPGELFF	TRBJ2-2	TRBV9	14	few	NA
TGTGCCAACCGACAGGGAGGAACCGGGGAGCTGTTTTTT	CANRQGGTGELFF	TRBJ2-2	TRBV6-6	13	few	NA
TGTGCCAGCACTACATCGAGGACAGATACGCAGTATTTT	CASTTSRTDTQYF	TRBJ2-3	TRBV7-2	13	NA	NA
TGTGCCAGTAGTCCCCCCAGGGGATCTGGGGCCAACGTCCTGACTTTC	CASSPPRGSGANVLTF	TRBJ2-6	TRBV19	16	once	NA
TGTGCCAGCAGCTTGGAACGGGTAGGTGAGCAGTTCTTC	CASSLERVGEQFF	TRBJ2-1	TRBV5-4	13	NA	NA
TGCGCCAGCAGCTTGCGAGTCTCTGGGGCCAACGTCCTGACTTTC	CASSLRVSGANVLTF	TRBJ2-6	TRBV5-1	15	NA	NA
TGTGCCGGCGGACACCTCGAAATAGCCAAAAACATTCAGTACTTC	CAGGHLEIAKNIQYF	TRBJ2-4	TRBV30	15	NA	NA
TGTGCCAGCAGCCCCCGGGGGGTCGGAGATGAAAAACTGTTTTTT	CASSPRGVGDEKLFF	TRBJ1-4	TRBV7-2	15	NA	NA
TGTGCCATCAGCCGGGACAGCTACGAGCAGTACTTC	CAISRDSYEQYF	TRBJ2-7	TRBV10-3	12	NA	TRBD1
TGCAGTGCTAGAGGCCAACAGCCCCAGCATTTT	CSARGQQPQHF	TRBJ1-5	TRBV20-1	11	NA	NA
TGTGCCTGGACCCCGGCAGCTAGCACAGATACGCAGTATTTT	CAWTPAASTDTQYF	TRBJ2-3	TRBV30	14	once	NA
TGTGCCAGCAGCCCCCGGAGTAGCCCGGAGACCCAGTACTTC	CASSPRSSPETQYF	TRBJ2-5	TRBV7-8	14	few	NA
TGTGCCAGCAGCCAGACAGGGGGGAACACTGAAGCTTTCTTT	CASSQTGGNTEAFF	TRBJ1-1	TRBV9	14	few	TRBD1
TGCAGTGCTATTTACTCAGAGACCCAGTACTTC	CSAIYSETQYF	TRBJ2-5	TRBV20-1	11	few	NA
TGTGCCAGCAGTACAGAGCTAGCCAAAAACATTCAGTACTTC	CASSTELAKNIQYF	TRBJ2-4	TRBV6-6	14	NA	NA
TGTGCCAGCTCATCGACCGGGACAGGGGCTTACGAGCAGTACTTC	CASSSTGTGAYEQYF	TRBJ2-7	TRBV18	15	NA	TRBD1
TGCGCCAGCAGCCAACGACCCCATATATTCGGAGGTCCGGGTACAGATACGCAGTATTTT	CASSQRPHIFGGPGTDTQYF	TRBJ2-3	TRBV4-3	20	once	NA
TGCAGCGTGGCCCCGGGGATGGATTCACCCCTCCACTTT	CSVAPGMDSPLHF	TRBJ1-6	TRBV29-1	13	NA	NA
TGTGCCAGCAGCTCAGTAACTGGGGCCAACGTCCTGACTTTC	CASSSVTGANVLTF	TRBJ2-6	TRBV7-9	14	few	NA
TGCGCCAGCAGTCCTCAGCAGAGACCTAGCACAGATACGCAGTATTTT	CASSPQQRPSTDTQYF	TRBJ2-3	TRBV23-1	16	NA	NA
TGTGCCTGGACCGGACTAGCGGGGATCACAGATACGCAGTATTTT	CAWTGLAGITDTQYF	TRBJ2-3	TRBV30	15	few	TRBD2
TGTGCCAGCAGCGTAACCGGGACAGGGCCCTCAGGCTACACCTTC	CASSVTGTGPSGYTF	TRBJ1-2	TRBV5-4	15	once	TRBD1
TGTGCCAGCAGCTTAGTTTTGCCCCTCGAGCAGTACTTC	CASSLVLPLEQYF	TRBJ2-7	TRBV7-9	13	NA	NA
TGTGCCAGCAGTTCAACAGGCTACAATGAGCAGTTCTTC	CASSSTGYNEQFF	TRBJ2-1	TRBV6-5	13	few	NA
TGTGCCTGGAGTGCCGGGCCGATACAGCAGTTCTTC	CAWSAGPIQQFF	TRBJ2-1	TRBV30	12	few	NA
TGTGCCAGCAGCTCAGCGCCGGGACTACACACAGATACGCAGTATTTT	CASSSAPGLHTDTQYF	TRBJ2-3	TRBV11-2	16	NA	TRBD2
TGTGCCAGCAGCTCTTCCGGGACAGACCCCATTGAGCAGTTCTTC	CASSSSGTDPIEQFF	TRBJ2-1	TRBV7-2	15	NA	TRBD1
TGTGCAAGTCGCCAATCCCCGGGACAGCACGAGCAGTACTTC	CASRQSPGQHEQYF	TRBJ2-7	TRBV12-2	14	NA	NA
TGTGCCAGCAGCGCGACAGGGGGCACTGAAGCTTTCTTT	CASSATGGTEAFF	TRBJ1-1	TRBV9	13	NA	TRBD1
TGTGCCAGCAGGAGAGTCCCGGGACACCCGAATTTT	CASRRVPGHPNF	TRBJ2-3	TRBV2	12	NA	NA
TGTGCCAGCAGTGCGGGGCCGCAAGAGACCCAGTACTTC	CASSAGPQETQYF	TRBJ2-5	TRBV25-1	13	NA	NA
TGTGCCAGTAGGATAAGGGAATTCCCGCGAAGCACTGAAGCTTTCTTT	CASRIREFPRSTEAFF	TRBJ1-1	TRBV19	16	NA	NA
TGTGCCATCAGTGAGCCTAGCGGGGGACACAATGAGCAGTTCTTC	CAISEPSGGHNEQFF	TRBJ2-1	TRBV10-3	15	few	TRBD2
TGCGCCAGCAGCCAACTTGGACTAAGAACCGAGACCCAGTACTTC	CASSQLGLRTETQYF	TRBJ2-5	TRBV4-1	15	NA	NA
TGTGCCAGCAGTGTGGGACAGGACCAAGAGACCCAGTACTTC	CASSVGQDQETQYF	TRBJ2-5	TRBV2	14	NA	TRBD1
TGTGCCAGCATATCGGGGGGTGTAGGGTACGAGCAGTACTTC	CASISGGVGYEQYF	TRBJ2-7	TRBV6-5	14	NA	TRBD2
TGTGCCAGCAGCTTAGACTTGGGTCAGCCCCAGCATTTT	CASSLDLGQPQHF	TRBJ1-5	TRBV7-9	13	NA	NA
TGTGCCAGCAGCTTACTGGGATTCCAAGAGACCCAGTACTTC	CASSLLGFQETQYF	TRBJ2-5	TRBV7-2	14	NA	NA
TGTGCCACCAGCAGAGATGGAGACAACTACGAGCAGTACTTC	CATSRDGDNYEQYF	TRBJ2-7	TRBV15	14	NA	NA
TGCAGTGCTCTTATCGCCGGGGAGCTGTTTTTT	CSALIAGELFF	TRBJ2-2	TRBV20-1	11	NA	NA
TGCAGCGTTGAAGCCGTATCGTACAATGAGCAGTTCTTC	CSVEAVSYNEQFF	TRBJ2-1	TRBV29-1	13	NA	NA
TGTGCCAGCACCGGACCTCCACGTTGGTCCCAGCATTTT	CASTGPPRWSQHF	TRBJ1-5	TRBV25-1	13	NA	NA
TGCAGCGTTTGCCCAGGGGGGAACACCGGGGAGCTGTTTTTT	CSVCPGGNTGELFF	TRBJ2-2	TRBV29-1	14	NA	TRBD1
TGTGCCAGCAGCTCGCCCGGTGTCGGACAGGGGGCGCGAAAAGAGACCCAGTACTTC	CASSSPGVGQGARKETQYF	TRBJ2-5	TRBV7-9	19	NA	TRBD1